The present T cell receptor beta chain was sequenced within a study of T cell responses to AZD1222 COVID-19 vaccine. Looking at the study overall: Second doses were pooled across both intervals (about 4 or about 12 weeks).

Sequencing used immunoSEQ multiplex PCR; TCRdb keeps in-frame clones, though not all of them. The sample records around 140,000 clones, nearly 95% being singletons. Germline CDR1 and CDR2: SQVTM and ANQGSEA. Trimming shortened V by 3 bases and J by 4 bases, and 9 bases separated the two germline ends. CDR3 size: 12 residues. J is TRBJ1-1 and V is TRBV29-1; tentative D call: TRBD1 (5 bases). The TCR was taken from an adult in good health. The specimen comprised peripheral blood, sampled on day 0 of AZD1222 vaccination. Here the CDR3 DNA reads TGCAGCGTTGATGCCGGGGGCACTGAAGCTTTCTTT. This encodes CSVDAGGTEAFF.